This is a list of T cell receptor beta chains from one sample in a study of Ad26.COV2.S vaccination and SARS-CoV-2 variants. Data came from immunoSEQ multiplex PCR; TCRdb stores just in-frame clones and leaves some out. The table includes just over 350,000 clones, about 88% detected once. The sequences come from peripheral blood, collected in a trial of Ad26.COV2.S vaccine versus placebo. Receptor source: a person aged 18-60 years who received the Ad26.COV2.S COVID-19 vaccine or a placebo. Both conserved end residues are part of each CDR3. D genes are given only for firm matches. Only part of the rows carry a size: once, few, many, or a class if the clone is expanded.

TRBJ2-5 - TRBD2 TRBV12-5 TGTGCTAGTGGTACCGGACTAGAGGGGACCGAGACCCAGTACTTC CASGTGLEGTETQYF
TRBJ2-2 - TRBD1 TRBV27 TGTGCCACCGGAACTGACAGGGTTTGGACCGGGGAGCTGTTTTTT CATGTDRVWTGELFF
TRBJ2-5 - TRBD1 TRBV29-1 TGCAGCTTACGGACAGGGGTGGTTGAAGAGACCCAGTACTTC CSLRTGVVEETQYF
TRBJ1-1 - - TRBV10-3 TGTGCCATCAGTGAGTCCGCGGCTGGCACTGAAGCTTTCTTT CAISESAAGTEAFF
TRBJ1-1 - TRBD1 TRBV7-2 TGTGCCAGCAGCCTACAGGGGGGGGACACTGAAGCTTTCTTT CASSLQGGDTEAFF
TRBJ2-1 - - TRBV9 TGTGCCAGCGGGACTCCCCCTTACAATGAGCAGTTCTTC CASGTPPYNEQFF
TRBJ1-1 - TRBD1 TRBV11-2 TGTGCCAGCAGCTTAGAGTACAGGGGGATCTCTGAAGCTTTCTTT CASSLEYRGISEAFF
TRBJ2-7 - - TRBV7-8 TGTGCCAGCAGCTCTAGTCGGGACTCCTACGAGCAGTACTTC CASSSSRDSYEQYF
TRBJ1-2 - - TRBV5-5 TGTGCCAGCAGCCGGTGGAGGGGGAAGGAGTATGGCTACACCTTC CASSRWRGKEYGYTF
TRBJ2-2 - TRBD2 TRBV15 TGTGCCACCAGCAGAGATCTAAGAGCGGGGGTGGACGGGGAGCTGTTTTTT CATSRDLRAGVDGELFF
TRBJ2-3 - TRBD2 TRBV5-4 TGTGCCAGCAGCTTGAGGACTAGCGGGAGCCGGGGCACAGATACGCAGTATTTT CASSLRTSGSRGTDTQYF
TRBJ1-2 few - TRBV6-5 TGTGCCAGCAGTTACACCACAGGGCCTTATGGCTACACCTTC CASSYTTGPYGYTF
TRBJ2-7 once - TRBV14 TGTGCCAGCAGCCAAGAGGGCCCTCAAGACTACGAGCAGTACTTC CASSQEGPQDYEQYF
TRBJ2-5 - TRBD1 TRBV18 TGTGCCAGCTCACCTCCCCGGGACAGGGTAAAAGAGACCCAGTACTTC CASSPPRDRVKETQYF
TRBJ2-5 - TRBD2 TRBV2 TGTGCCAGCAGTGAAAGGGGCGGGAGTGGGACCCAGTACTTC CASSERGGSGTQYF
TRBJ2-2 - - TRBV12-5 TGTGCTAGTGGTTTGGTACTAAACAGGGTGGCGAACACCGGGGAGCTGTTTTTT CASGLVLNRVANTGELFF
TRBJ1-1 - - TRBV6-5 TGTGCCAGCAGTTCCCCCGGGTGGGACATGAACACTGAAGCTTTCTTT CASSSPGWDMNTEAFF
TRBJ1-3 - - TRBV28 TGTGCCAGCACCCAAGGGGGGGCCTCTGGAAACACCATATATTTT CASTQGGASGNTIYF
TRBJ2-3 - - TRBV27 TGTGCCAGCAGTTTACGCCGTCTAGAGGCAGATACGCAGTATTTT CASSLRRLEADTQYF
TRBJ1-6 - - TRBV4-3 TGCGCCAGCAGCCAAGATTGGCGGGGGCTGAATTCACCCCTCCACTTT CASSQDWRGLNSPLHF
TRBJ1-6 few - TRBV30 TGTGCCTGGAGTGTAACCGGGATTAAGGGTTCACCCCTCCACTTT CAWSVTGIKGSPLHF
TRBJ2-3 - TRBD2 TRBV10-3 TGTGCCATCAACCCGGGACTAGCGGGACCCGGCACAGATACGCAGTATTTT CAINPGLAGPGTDTQYF
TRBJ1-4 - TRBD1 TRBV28 TGTGCCAGCAGTGGACCGGACAGGGGGCGAGAAAAACTGTTTTTT CASSGPDRGREKLFF
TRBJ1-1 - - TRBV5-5 TGTGCCAGCAACTGGGCCACAAACACTGAAGCTTTCTTT CASNWATNTEAFF
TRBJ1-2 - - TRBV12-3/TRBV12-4 TGTGCCAGCAGTTTAGCAACAGGGCAAGGCTACACCTTC CASSLATGQGYTF
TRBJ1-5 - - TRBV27 TGTGCCAGCAGTTTTGACCGCTATAGCAATCAGCCCCAGCATTTT CASSFDRYSNQPQHF
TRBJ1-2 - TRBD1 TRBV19 TGTGCCAGTAGTAGGGGGACAGGTACATTCTATGGCTACACCTTC CASSRGTGTFYGYTF